The clone carrying this T cell receptor beta chain was detected only a few times. Antigen: not known. This specimen comes from a study of CD4 T cells in relation to SARS-CoV-2 and coronaviruses. Trimming removed 2 bases from V and 4 bases from J, with 12 bases in between. The CDR3 extends over 15 amino acids. CDR1 and CDR2 (germline): LGHNA, YSLEER. The unexposed donors gave CD4+ T cells in about 2010-2019, prior to COVID-19. The cells were cultured for about ten days before CD4+ T cells were isolated. The data were produced by immunoSEQ multiplex PCR, yet TCRdb's version contains in-frame clones alone and is incomplete. This sample carries around 26,000 clones, over 65% of them seen once, and the ten largest clones take roughly 22%.

The V call is TRBV4-3, the J call TRBJ2-1; D is ambiguous. Material: CD4+ T cells from PBMCs, cultured in vitro. The clonotype originates from a human donor in good health. This CDR3 is CASSQSMGFYNEQFF. The CDR3 region has the DNA TGCGCCAGCAGCCAATCTATGGGCTTTTACAATGAGCAGTTCTTC.